This entry is about one T cell receptor beta chain. Antigen specificity is unknown. V dropped 3 bases and J dropped 6 bases, with 12 bases sitting between them. From germline, CDR1 is MDHEN and CDR2 SYDVKM. The CDR3 contains 13 residues. This sample was taken from a study of cytomegalovirus exposure and HLA in healthy donors. Across the study: One earlier analysis, a look at 200 million or so T cells, found some 100 million unique TCR beta sequences. Study-wide results and caveats: In a later analysis, HLA-C alleles had the fewest associated TCRs, DRB1 alleles the most.

Primers: 60 Vbeta forward and 13 Jbeta reverse. The protocol was immunoSEQ multiplex PCR, while the TCRdb copy is restricted to in-frame clones and leaves out a portion. Seen here are roughly 200,000 clones, about 88% observed once, and the top ten hold around 0.3%. Sample: PBMCs. This receptor was obtained from a young woman in good health and CMV-seronegative. The chain uses TRBV28 and TRBJ2-7, with D tentatively TRBD2 (6 bases). The CDR3 coding sequence is TGTGCCAGCAGTTTGGGGCAGGGAGGCGAGCAGTACTTC. Protein product: CASSLGQGGEQYF.